These 9 T cell receptor beta chains were sequenced from one sample in a study of OX40 agonist ivuxolimab in advanced cancers. Only in-frame clones appear in the TCRdb table, and some are missing; sequencing was by immunoSEQ multiplex PCR. The sample shows about 41,000 clones, approximately 87% of them seen only once. The sample consisted of CD4+ or CD8+ T cells sorted from blood, taken in a trial of the OX40 agonist ivuxolimab. The receptors originated from an adult with an advanced solid tumor such as melanoma, head and neck, liver or kidney cancer.

The chain couples TRBV30 to TRBJ1-3; D not certain. This CDR3 comprises 14 residues. Germline CDR1 reads GTSNPN; CDR2 reads SVGIG (reference sequence). Trimming cost V 7 bases and J 2 bases, with 15 bases left between them. The CDR3 sequence is CASHSGRPGNTIYF. The CDR3 coding sequence is TGTGCCTCACACTCTGGAAGGCCTGGAAACACCATATATTTT.

The rearrangement links TRBV4-1 to TRBJ1-2; TRBD1 agrees at 7 bases. Germline V lookup: CDR1 MGHRA, CDR2 YSYEKL. The CDR3 covers 15 residues. Trimming removed 1 base from V and 6 bases from J; junction bases left unmatched: 8. The CDR3 sequence is CASSQVVIDRDGYTF. Here the CDR3 DNA reads TGCGCCAGCAGCCAAGTCGTGATCGACAGGGATGGCTACACCTTC.

In its sample, this clone ranks as medium-sized (0.01 to 0.1%). The chain uses TRBV27 and TRBJ1-1, with D perhaps matching TRBD1 (5 bases). The V end lost 4 bases, the J end lost 2 bases, and 8 bases lay between the germline ends. CDR1 is MNHEY, CDR2 SMNVEV, per germline (reference sequence). The CDR3 is 13 residues long. DNA of the CDR3: TGTGCCAGCAGTTACAGGCACAACACTGAAGCTTTCTTT. Protein sequence: CASSYRHNTEAFF.

This sequence joins TRBV6-1 and TRBJ1-3; D uncertain. The CDR3 runs 15 residues. Germline lookup yields CDR1 MNHNS and CDR2 SASEGT. Trimming removed 2 bases at V and 0 bases at J, with 8 bases between. This CDR3 is CASSESLHSGNTIYF. CDR3 bases: TGTGCCAGCAGTGAATCCCTGCACTCTGGAAACACCATATATTTT.

This chain connects TRBV5-8 to TRBJ1-1; 7 nucleotides line up with TRBD1. This CDR3 comprises 14 residues. Germline CDR1 reads SGHTS; CDR2 reads YDEGEE. V lost 5 bases and J lost 0; bases outside the gene matches: 4. The CDR3 here is CASRPDRVNTEAFF. In nucleotides, the CDR3 is TGTGCCAGCAGACCAGACAGGGTGAACACTGAAGCTTTCTTT. Drawing the rest from reference TRBV5-8 and TRBJ1-1, the complete variable domain is EAGVTQSPTHLIKTRGQQATLRCSPISGHTSVYWYQQALGLGLQFLLWYDEGEERNRGNFPPRFSGRQFPNYSSELNVNALELEDSALYLCASRPDRVNTEAFFGQGTRLTVV.

The genes are TRBV7-6 and TRBJ2-3; D remains unclear. This CDR3 spans 14 amino acids. Trimming removed 1 base at V and 4 bases at J, with 9 bases between. Per the germline V gene, CDR1 is SGHVS and CDR2 is FNYEAQ. CDR3 sequence (DNA): TGTGCCAGCAGCTTAGGGGTATTAGCAGATACGCAGTATTTT. This codes for CASSLGVLADTQYF.

This clone was observed a handful of times. The genes are TRBV14 and TRBJ2-7; maybe TRBD2 (6 bases). This CDR3 contains 13 residues. Germline CDR1 reads SGHDN; CDR2 reads FVKESK. Trimming left V 2 bases short and J 6 bases short, with 11 bases between. The CDR3 nucleotides are TGTGCCAGCAGCCAAACGCGGGGTGGCGAGCAGTACTTC. This codes for CASSQTRGGEQYF.

This chain links TRBV11-3 with TRBJ1-4; D is unresolved. In germline, CDR1 is SGHNT, CDR2 YENEEA. The CDR3 runs to 16 residues. The germline V and J ends were trimmed by 1 base and 13 bases, with 22 bases remaining between them. The CDR3 bases are TGTGCCAGCAGCTTAGGTCCGCGGCCCAATGAACGGATACTGTTTTTT. This codes for CASSLGPRPNERILFF.

This clone was seen a single time. The gene calls are TRBV5-6 and TRBJ2-3; 9 bases fit TRBD2. V lost 2 bases and J lost 3; bases outside the gene matches: 7. From germline, CDR1 is SGHDT and CDR2 YYEEEE. The CDR3 sequence is 16 residues long. The CDR3 bases are TGTGCCAGCAGCTTCGGCGGAAGCGGGAGGACAGATACGCAGTATTTT. Its protein is CASSFGGSGRTDTQYF.